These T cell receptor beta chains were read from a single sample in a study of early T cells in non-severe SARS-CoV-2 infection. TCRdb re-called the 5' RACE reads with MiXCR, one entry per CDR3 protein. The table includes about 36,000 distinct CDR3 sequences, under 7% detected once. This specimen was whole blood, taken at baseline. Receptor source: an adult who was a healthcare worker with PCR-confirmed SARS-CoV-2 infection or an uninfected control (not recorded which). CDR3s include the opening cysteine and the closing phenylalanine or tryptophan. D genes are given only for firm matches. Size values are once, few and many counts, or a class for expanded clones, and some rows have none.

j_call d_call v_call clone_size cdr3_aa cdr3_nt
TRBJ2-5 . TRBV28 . CASSSGGKETQYF TGTGCCAGCAGCTCCGGAGGGAAAGAGACCCAGTACTTC
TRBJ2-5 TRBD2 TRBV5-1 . CASSEAGVRETQYF TGCGCCAGTTCGGAAGCGGGAGTGAGAGAGACCCAGTACTTC
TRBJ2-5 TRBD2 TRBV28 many CATSLAGVEQETQYF TGTGCCACCAGCCTGGCGGGAGTGGAACAAGAGACCCAGTACTTC
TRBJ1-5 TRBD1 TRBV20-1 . CSAKDRGKAAQPQHF TGCAGTGCGAAGGACAGGGGCAAAGCGGCTCAGCCCCAGCATTTT
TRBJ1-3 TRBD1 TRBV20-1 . CSGQGPGNTIYF TGCAGTGGACAGGGTCCCGGAAACACCATATATTTT
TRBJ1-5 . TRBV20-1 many CSARDLAGDNQPQHF TGCAGTGCTAGAGATTTGGCAGGGGACAATCAGCCCCAGCATTTT
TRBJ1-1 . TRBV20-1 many CSARPARGMNTEAFF TGCAGTGCTAGACCGGCAAGGGGCATGAACACTGAAGCTTTCTTT
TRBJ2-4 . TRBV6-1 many CASSEAPGFQYF TGTGCCAGCAGTGAAGCGCCAGGTTTTCAGTACTTC
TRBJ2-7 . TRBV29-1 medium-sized CSAEGQNGEQYF TGCAGCGCCGAAGGGCAGAATGGCGAGCAGTACTTC
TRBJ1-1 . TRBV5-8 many CASSLEGAVATEAFF TGTGCCAGCAGCTTGGAAGGGGCCGTGGCCACTGAAGCTTTCTTT
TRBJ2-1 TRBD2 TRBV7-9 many CASSLDLAGGEQFF TGTGCCAGCAGCTTAGACCTAGCGGGAGGTGAGCAGTTCTTC
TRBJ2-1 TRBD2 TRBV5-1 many CASSSRTSGLYNEQFF TGCGCCAGCAGCTCTCGGACTAGCGGACTCTACAATGAGCAGTTCTTC
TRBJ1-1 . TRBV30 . CAWRENTEAFF TGTGCCTGGAGGGAAAACACTGAAGCTTTCTTT
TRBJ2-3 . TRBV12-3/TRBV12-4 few CASSWGRSTDTQYF TGTGCCAGCAGTTGGGGCAGGAGCACAGATACGCAGTATTTT
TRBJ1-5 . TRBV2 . CASSELSGYDDQPQHF TGTGCCAGCAGTGAACTTTCTGGGTACGACGATCAGCCCCAGCATTTT
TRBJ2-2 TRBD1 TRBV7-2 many CASSTRQGAHPGELFF TGTGCCAGCAGCACGCGACAGGGGGCGCATCCCGGGGAGCTGTTTTTT
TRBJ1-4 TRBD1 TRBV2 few CASRRVGQGAGNEKLFF TGTGCCAGCAGGAGGGTAGGACAGGGGGCCGGAAATGAAAAACTGTTTTTT
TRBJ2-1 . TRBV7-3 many CASSLTESSYNEQFF TGTGCCAGCAGCCTTACGGAGAGCTCCTACAATGAGCAGTTCTTC
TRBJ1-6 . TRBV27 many CASSFRGDSPLHF TGTGCCAGCAGTTTTCGCGGGGATTCACCCCTCCACTTT
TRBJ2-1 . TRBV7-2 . CASSLAYEQFF TGTGCCAGCAGCTTAGCGTATGAGCAGTTCTTC
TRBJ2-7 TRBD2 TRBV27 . CASRPILAGDLPEQYF TGTGCCAGCAGACCCATCCTAGCGGGAGATCTCCCCGAGCAGTACTTC
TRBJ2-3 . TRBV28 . CASSLVGDDTQYF TGTGCCAGCAGTTTGGTAGGGGACGATACGCAGTATTTT
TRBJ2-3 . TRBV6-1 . CASRDMGITDTQYF TGTGCCAGCAGGGATATGGGGATTACAGATACGCAGTATTTT
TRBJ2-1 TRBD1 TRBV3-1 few CASSPPGQGGNEQFF TGTGCCAGCAGCCCCCCCGGACAGGGGGGCAATGAGCAGTTCTTC
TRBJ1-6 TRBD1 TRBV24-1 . CATDQGGPNSPLHF TGTGCCACCGACCAGGGGGGTCCCAATTCACCCCTCCACTTT
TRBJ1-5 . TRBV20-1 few CSARGTVSNQPQHF TGCAGTGCTAGGGGGACGGTTAGCAATCAGCCCCAGCATTTT
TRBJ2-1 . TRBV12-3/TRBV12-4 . CASSDNQANEQFF TGTGCCAGCAGCGATAATCAAGCGAATGAGCAGTTCTTC
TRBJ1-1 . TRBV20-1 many CSARADMNTEAFF TGCAGTGCTAGGGCGGATATGAACACTGAAGCTTTCTTT
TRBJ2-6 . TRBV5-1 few CASSLIKSTGANVLTF TGCGCCAGCAGCTTGATTAAGTCTACTGGGGCCAACGTCCTGACTTTC
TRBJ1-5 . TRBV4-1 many CASSPGVWNQPQHF TGCGCCAGCAGCCCAGGGGTTTGGAATCAGCCCCAGCATTTT
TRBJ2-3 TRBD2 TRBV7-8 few CASSYTSGGDTQYF TGTGCCAGCAGCTACACTAGCGGGGGAGATACGCAGTATTTT
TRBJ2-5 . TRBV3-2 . CASSQEKPRKYQETQYF TGTGCCAGCAGCCAAGAGAAGCCGAGAAAGTACCAAGAGACCCAGTACTTC
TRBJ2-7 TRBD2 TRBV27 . CASSLGLAGDEQYF TGTGCCAGCAGTTTGGGACTAGCGGGAGATGAGCAGTACTTC
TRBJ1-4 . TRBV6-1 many CASSETAPDEKLFF TGTGCCAGCAGTGAAACGGCCCCTGATGAAAAACTGTTTTTT
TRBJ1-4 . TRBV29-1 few CSVAVRTNEKLFF TGCAGCGTTGCGGTTCGCACTAATGAAAAACTGTTTTTT
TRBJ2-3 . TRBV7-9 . CASEGGKGTDTQYF TGTGCCAGCGAAGGGGGGAAGGGTACAGATACGCAGTATTTT
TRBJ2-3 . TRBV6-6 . CASSRSVDTQYF TGTGCCAGCAGTCGTTCCGTAGATACGCAGTATTTT
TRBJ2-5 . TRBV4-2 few CASSQGTRGETQYF TGTGCCAGCAGCCAAGGGACGCGTGGGGAGACCCAGTACTTC
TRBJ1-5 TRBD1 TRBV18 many CASSPRTGVSNQPQHF TGTGCCAGCTCACCGAGAACAGGGGTTAGCAATCAGCCCCAGCATTTT